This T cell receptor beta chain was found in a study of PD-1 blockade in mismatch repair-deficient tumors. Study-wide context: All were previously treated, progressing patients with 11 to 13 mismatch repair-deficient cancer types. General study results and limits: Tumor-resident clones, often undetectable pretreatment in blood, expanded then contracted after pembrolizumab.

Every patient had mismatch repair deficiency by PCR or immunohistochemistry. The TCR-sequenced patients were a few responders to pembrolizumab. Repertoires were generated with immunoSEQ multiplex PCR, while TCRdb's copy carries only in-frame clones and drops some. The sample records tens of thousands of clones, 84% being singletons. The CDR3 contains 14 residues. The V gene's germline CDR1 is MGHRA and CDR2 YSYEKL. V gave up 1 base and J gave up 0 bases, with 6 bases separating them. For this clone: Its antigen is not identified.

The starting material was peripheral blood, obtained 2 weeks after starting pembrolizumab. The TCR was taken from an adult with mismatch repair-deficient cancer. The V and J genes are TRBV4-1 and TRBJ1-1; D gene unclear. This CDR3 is CASSQVSVNTEAFF. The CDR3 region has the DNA TGCGCCAGCAGCCAAGTATCCGTGAACACTGAAGCTTTCTTT.